This T cell receptor (beta chain) came from a study of blood T cells in healthy people across ages. Study-wide context: T cells yielded about one barcoded beta molecule per two cells through template switching. Study results and caveats: Leaving the PBMCs unsorted stopped any conclusive comparison of naive versus antigen-experienced cells.

With respect to this clonotype: Its antigen is currently unknown.

Through a sample-barcoded 5' primer and a J-beta primer mix, a second PCR was run for roughly 6 to 12 cycles. A template-switch adaptor with 12 random nucleotides tagged each cDNA molecule. From the 5' RACE reads, TCRdb called clonotypes with MiXCR, one entry per CDR3 protein. The data contain over a million distinct CDR3 sequences, around 59% of them singletons. The germline CDR1 and CDR2 sequences are MNHEY and SVGEGT. The CDR3 consists of 17 residues. With V trimmed by 1 base and J by 7 bases, 13 bases remained unmatched. In each sample, at least 7 million PBMCs were isolated. The sample taken for sequencing was blood. This receptor was obtained from a man younger than 35 in good health. The chain joins TRBV6-2 or TRBV6-3 to TRBJ2-1; TRBD2 aligns across 7 bases. CDR3 protein: CASSYWSGGPSPNEQFF. The CDR3 coding sequence is TGTGCCAGCAGTTACTGGTCGGGGGGACCCTCACCGAATGAGCAGTTCTTC.